The sequence of this T cell receptor beta chain was determined in a study of T cells after yellow fever vaccination. TCRdb fed the 5' RACE reads into MiXCR, producing one record per CDR3 protein. Among nearly 350,000 distinct CDR3 sequences listed, roughly 8.4% were seen once. CDR1 and CDR2 (germline): MGHRA, YSYEKL. Trimming took off 1 base at V and 3 bases at J, with 20 bases between the two ends. This CDR3 comprises 18 residues. In this sample, this clonotype turned up a few times. The V call is TRBV4-1, the J call TRBJ2-3; tentatively, D is TRBD1 or TRBD2 (6 bases each). Sequenced material: PBMCs, taken around 45 days after the first yellow fever vaccination. The receptor comes from a young man who received the YFV17D yellow fever vaccine. CDR3 in DNA: TGCGCCAGCAGCCAAGGGGCTCGGGGGCCCCAAGGGACAGATACGCAGTATTTT. Its protein product is CASSQGARGPQGTDTQYF.